These T cell receptor beta chains were read from a single sample in a study of sequential checkpoint blockade in melanoma. Using immunoSEQ multiplex PCR, the repertoire was profiled, and TCRdb retains in-frame clones only, with some absent. Seen here are around 30,000 clones, 82% observed once, and the top ten hold approximately 18%. Specimen: CD8+ T cells sorted from blood (inferred from file names), collected from a patient given nivolumab and ipilimumab in sequence. The origin of the receptors is a human donor with melanoma. Each CDR3 is given with its conserved first and last residue. The D gene is left open where the match is weak. Clone size is stated in some rows and not others, as once, few, many or a class when expanded.

>TRBD1|TRBJ2-7|.|TRBV7-9
CASSWATGFHEQYF
TGTGCCAGCAGCTGGGCGACAGGGTTCCACGAGCAGTACTTC
>.|TRBJ1-2|once|TRBV4-1
CASSQDLGTDYILHGYTF
TGCGCCAGCAGCCAAGATTTAGGCACTGACTACATTCTACATGGCTACACCTTC
>.|TRBJ2-7|.|TRBV5-5
CASSLDLTYEQYF
TGTGCCAGCAGCCTGGACTTGACCTACGAGCAGTACTTC
>TRBD1|TRBJ1-1|.|TRBV4-3
CASSQGDRGAFF
TGCGCCAGCAGCCAAGGCGACAGGGGAGCTTTCTTT
>.|TRBJ2-7|.|TRBV30
CAWGWGTYEQYF
TGTGCCTGGGGTTGGGGCACCTACGAGCAGTACTTC
>.|TRBJ1-1|.|TRBV7-9
CASSLVTLRGSEAFF
TGTGCCAGCAGCTTAGTAACCCTCCGCGGGAGCGAAGCTTTCTTT
>.|TRBJ1-1|.|TRBV6-1
CASSELQGGGTEAFF
TGTGCCAGCAGTGAATTGCAGGGAGGGGGCACTGAAGCTTTCTTT
>.|TRBJ2-1|.|TRBV5-1
CASSLDQRAYYNEQFF
TGCGCCAGCAGCTTGGATCAGCGGGCGTACTACAATGAGCAGTTCTTC
>.|TRBJ2-1|.|TRBV19
CASSMSPVAGQFF
TGTGCCAGTAGTATGAGTCCCGTGGCAGGACAGTTCTTC
>TRBD1|TRBJ2-7|.|TRBV9
CASSVTGGAYEQYF
TGTGCCAGCAGCGTTACAGGGGGTGCCTACGAGCAGTACTTC
>TRBD2|TRBJ2-7|medium-sized|TRBV9
CASSSLAGDPSYEQYF
TGTGCCAGCAGCTCCTTAGCGGGGGACCCCTCCTACGAGCAGTACTTC
>.|TRBJ2-5|.|TRBV4-3
CASSSLVKQTQYF
TGCGCCAGCAGCTCACTAGTGAAACAGACCCAGTACTTC
>.|TRBJ2-3|.|TRBV9
CASSVVLSTDTQYF
TGTGCCAGCAGCGTAGTTTTAAGCACAGATACGCAGTATTTT
>.|TRBJ1-5|.|TRBV30
CAWRAGQGPYSNQPQHF
TGTGCCTGGAGGGCGGGGCAGGGTCCCTATAGCAATCAGCCCCAGCATTTT
>.|TRBJ1-1|few|TRBV30
CAWVPDRNTEAFF
TGTGCCTGGGTCCCCGACAGGAACACTGAAGCTTTCTTT
>.|TRBJ2-1|.|TRBV28
CASRVEVSRNEQFF
TGTGCCAGCAGGGTGGAGGTTTCGAGAAATGAGCAGTTCTTC
>TRBD1|TRBJ2-3|.|TRBV28
CASSYGTGADTQYF
TGTGCCAGCAGTTACGGGACAGGGGCAGATACGCAGTATTTT
>TRBD1|TRBJ1-4|.|TRBV7-9
CASSLVGQGVTNEKLFF
TGTGCCAGCAGCTTAGTGGGACAGGGGGTAACTAATGAAAAACTGTTTTTT
>TRBD2|TRBJ2-1|few|TRBV11-2
CASSVYSGAYYNEQFF
TGTGCCAGCAGCGTTTATAGCGGGGCTTACTACAATGAGCAGTTCTTC
>TRBD1|TRBJ2-7|.|TRBV19
CASSHLTGGDYEQYF
TGTGCCAGTAGCCACTTGACAGGGGGTGACTACGAGCAGTACTTC
>TRBD1|TRBJ2-5|.|TRBV2
CASSELITQAGQGVETQYF
TGTGCCAGCAGTGAACTAATCACTCAGGCTGGTCAGGGGGTAGAGACCCAGTACTTC
>.|TRBJ2-5|.|TRBV27
CASSLGRVETQYF
TGTGCCAGCAGTCTCGGCCGGGTAGAGACCCAGTACTTC
>TRBD1|TRBJ1-4|few|TRBV9
CASSPWTGRGEKLFF
TGTGCCAGCAGCCCATGGACAGGGAGGGGGGAAAAACTGTTTTTT
>TRBD1|TRBJ1-6|.|TRBV7-9
CASSLTGGRSPLHF
TGTGCCAGCAGCTTAACAGGGGGGAGGTCACCCCTCCACTTT
>.|TRBJ1-1|.|TRBV6-6
CASSYGTVNTEAFF
TGTGCCAGCAGTTACGGCACCGTGAACACTGAAGCTTTCTTT
>TRBD1|TRBJ1-1|.|TRBV19
CASSRQGRAEAFF
TGTGCCAGTTCCCGACAGGGTCGGGCTGAAGCTTTCTTT
>.|TRBJ2-2|.|TRBV9
CASSPRQGGTGELFF
TGTGCCAGCAGCCCCCGGCAGGGTGGCACCGGGGAGCTGTTTTTT
>.|TRBJ1-4|.|TRBV7-6
CASSEGTGLLNEKLFF
TGTGCCAGCAGCGAGGGAACAGGGCTCCTTAATGAAAAACTGTTTTTT
>.|TRBJ1-4|.|TRBV7-8
CASSLGFEGVDEKLFF
TGTGCCAGCAGCTTAGGCTTCGAAGGGGTCGATGAAAAACTGTTTTTT
>TRBD1|TRBJ2-3|.|TRBV2
CASSIWDRVIEGTDTQYF
TGTGCCAGCAGTATCTGGGACAGGGTAATAGAGGGCACAGATACGCAGTATTTT
>TRBD2|TRBJ2-7|once|TRBV5-6
CASSLGGVEQYF
TGTGCCAGCAGCCTCGGGGGGGTAGAGCAGTACTTC